These T cell receptor beta chains were read from a single sample in a study of T cell changes during pregnancy in multiple sclerosis. TCRdb's table, derived via immunoSEQ multiplex PCR, lists solely in-frame clones and lacks some. The sample includes just under 95,000 clones, approximately 92% seen only once; the top ten take over 2%. The source was peripheral blood, collected in the first trimester of pregnancy. The origin of the receptors is a female donor with multiple sclerosis, enrolled in a pregnancy study. Each CDR3 is given with its conserved first and last residue. The order of the fields is CDR3 DNA, CDR3 protein, V gene, clone size, D gene, J gene. D genes are given only for firm matches. The size of a clone is reported for some rows only, either as once, few or many, or as a class for expanded clones.

cdr3_nt: TGTGCCAGCACTAGCGGGAGCCCCAAGCAGTTCTTC
cdr3_aa: CASTSGSPKQFF
v_call: TRBV2
clone_size: NA
d_call: TRBD2
j_call: TRBJ2-1

cdr3_nt: TGTGCCAGCAGCTCCGGACTAGTCAGCACAGATACGCAGTATTTT
cdr3_aa: CASSSGLVSTDTQYF
v_call: TRBV5-4
clone_size: NA
d_call: TRBD2
j_call: TRBJ2-3

cdr3_nt: TGTGCCAGCAGTTTACTGGCAGGGCTAGGCAATCAGCCCCAGCATTTT
cdr3_aa: CASSLLAGLGNQPQHF
v_call: TRBV27
clone_size: NA
d_call: NA
j_call: TRBJ1-5

cdr3_nt: TGTGCCAGCAGTGGGGGGACAGGTGGAGATACGCAGTATTTT
cdr3_aa: CASSGGTGGDTQYF
v_call: TRBV2
clone_size: NA
d_call: TRBD1
j_call: TRBJ2-3

cdr3_nt: TGTGCCAGCTCCCGGGGAGGGGGAGGCAATCAGCCCCAGCATTTT
cdr3_aa: CASSRGGGGNQPQHF
v_call: TRBV7-2
clone_size: few
d_call: NA
j_call: TRBJ1-5

cdr3_nt: TGCGCCAGCAGCTTGGTAGGGGACTACGAGCAGTACTTC
cdr3_aa: CASSLVGDYEQYF
v_call: TRBV5-1
clone_size: NA
d_call: NA
j_call: TRBJ2-7

cdr3_nt: TGCCTGGGGACAGGGTCGGATGGGGCCAACGTCCTGACTTTC
cdr3_aa: CLGTGSDGANVLTF
v_call: TRBV7-9
clone_size: NA
d_call: TRBD1
j_call: TRBJ2-6

cdr3_nt: TGTGCCAGCCAAGACAGGGTGAGCTACGAGCAGTACTTC
cdr3_aa: CASQDRVSYEQYF
v_call: TRBV2
clone_size: NA
d_call: TRBD1
j_call: TRBJ2-7

cdr3_nt: TGTGCCACCAGCAGGCTTTCCGGGACAGATGCCGAAAAACTGTTTTTT
cdr3_aa: CATSRLSGTDAEKLFF
v_call: TRBV15
clone_size: NA
d_call: TRBD1
j_call: TRBJ1-4

cdr3_nt: TGTGCCAGCAGCCCGCGGGGACGGGATAATGAAAAACTGTTTTTT
cdr3_aa: CASSPRGRDNEKLFF
v_call: TRBV27
clone_size: NA
d_call: NA
j_call: TRBJ1-4

cdr3_nt: TGTGCCAGCGGGATGGACAGGGGGGGTGGCTACACCTTC
cdr3_aa: CASGMDRGGGYTF
v_call: TRBV9
clone_size: NA
d_call: TRBD1
j_call: TRBJ1-2

cdr3_nt: TGTGCACAACGAGAGGACAGAGTTAATGAAAAACTGTTTTTT
cdr3_aa: CAQREDRVNEKLFF
v_call: TRBV27
clone_size: NA
d_call: NA
j_call: TRBJ1-4

cdr3_nt: TGTGCCAGTAGTATCCGGACAGAACCGAACACTGAAGCTTTCTTT
cdr3_aa: CASSIRTEPNTEAFF
v_call: TRBV19
clone_size: NA
d_call: NA
j_call: TRBJ1-1

cdr3_nt: TGTGCCAGTAGTATCGGGACTAGCAGGGATGAGCAGTTCTTC
cdr3_aa: CASSIGTSRDEQFF
v_call: TRBV19
clone_size: NA
d_call: TRBD2
j_call: TRBJ2-1

cdr3_nt: TGTGCCAGCAGCGTAGCGACAGGAGCGGGAAGAGAGCAGTACTTC
cdr3_aa: CASSVATGAGREQYF
v_call: TRBV9
clone_size: NA
d_call: NA
j_call: TRBJ2-7

cdr3_nt: TGTGCCAGCAGGGGGAACCGGGACAGTAACTATGGCTACACCTTC
cdr3_aa: CASRGNRDSNYGYTF
v_call: TRBV2
clone_size: NA
d_call: TRBD1
j_call: TRBJ1-2

cdr3_nt: TGTGCCAGCATAGGAGGCGCGGGCACATATGAAGCTTTCTTT
cdr3_aa: CASIGGAGTYEAFF
v_call: TRBV7-9
clone_size: NA
d_call: NA
j_call: TRBJ1-1

cdr3_nt: TGTGCCAGCAGCACTAGCTCGGGGCCCTACGAGCAGTACTTC
cdr3_aa: CASSTSSGPYEQYF
v_call: TRBV6-4
clone_size: NA
d_call: NA
j_call: TRBJ2-7

cdr3_nt: TGTGCCAGCAGCTTGGGGAGCAGGGGCACTGAAGCTTTCTTT
cdr3_aa: CASSLGSRGTEAFF
v_call: TRBV5-6
clone_size: NA
d_call: NA
j_call: TRBJ1-1

cdr3_nt: TGCGCCAGCAGCTTGGTACTAGCGGGAGGCACAGATACGCAGTATTTT
cdr3_aa: CASSLVLAGGTDTQYF
v_call: TRBV5-1
clone_size: NA
d_call: TRBD2
j_call: TRBJ2-3

cdr3_nt: TGTGCCAGCAGTGCCTATCCCTCGAGTAATGAGCAGTTCTTC
cdr3_aa: CASSAYPSSNEQFF
v_call: TRBV27
clone_size: NA
d_call: NA
j_call: TRBJ2-1

cdr3_nt: TGTGCCAGCAGTTCTTCCACGGGACACTCCTACGAGCAGTACTTC
cdr3_aa: CASSSSTGHSYEQYF
v_call: TRBV28
clone_size: NA
d_call: NA
j_call: TRBJ2-7

cdr3_nt: TGTGCCAGCAGCCGGTACCAGGGGGAGACCCAGTACTTC
cdr3_aa: CASSRYQGETQYF
v_call: TRBV4-2
clone_size: NA
d_call: NA
j_call: TRBJ2-5

cdr3_nt: TGTGCCAGCAGTTATGAGTTCTGGAGCAATCAGCCCCAGCATTTT
cdr3_aa: CASSYEFWSNQPQHF
v_call: TRBV28
clone_size: once
d_call: NA
j_call: TRBJ1-5

cdr3_nt: TGTGCCAGCAGCGCAGAGACTAGCTCCTACAATGAGCAGTTCTTC
cdr3_aa: CASSAETSSYNEQFF
v_call: TRBV9
clone_size: NA
d_call: NA
j_call: TRBJ2-1

cdr3_nt: TGTGCCAGCAGCTTATTAGATCCCCATGAGCAGTTCTTC
cdr3_aa: CASSLLDPHEQFF
v_call: TRBV7-9
clone_size: NA
d_call: NA
j_call: TRBJ2-1

cdr3_nt: TGTGCCAGTAGTTCCCGACAGGGCATGCGCCCATACAATGAGCAGTTCTTC
cdr3_aa: CASSSRQGMRPYNEQFF
v_call: TRBV19
clone_size: NA
d_call: TRBD1
j_call: TRBJ2-1

cdr3_nt: TGTGCCAGCATTTATCCCGGGACAGGGGCCTACAATGAGCAGTTCTTC
cdr3_aa: CASIYPGTGAYNEQFF
v_call: TRBV5-8
clone_size: NA
d_call: TRBD1
j_call: TRBJ2-1

cdr3_nt: TGTGCCAGCAGGAAGACAGGGGGGAGATCCGGGGAGCTGTTTTTT
cdr3_aa: CASRKTGGRSGELFF
v_call: TRBV6-6
clone_size: NA
d_call: TRBD1
j_call: TRBJ2-2

cdr3_nt: TGTGCCAGCAGTGGAGGTCCCCTAAGTATGGACAGGGGAGGTCGGCAGTACTTC
cdr3_aa: CASSGGPLSMDRGGRQYF
v_call: TRBV2
clone_size: many
d_call: TRBD1
j_call: TRBJ2-7

cdr3_nt: TGTGCCAGCAGCTCCCGCCGCCTGGACAGAGTATATGAAGCTTTCTTT
cdr3_aa: CASSSRRLDRVYEAFF
v_call: TRBV11-3
clone_size: NA
d_call: NA
j_call: TRBJ1-1

cdr3_nt: TGTGCCAGCAGCTTAGCGACGGGAGGGCCCTACACCGGGGAGCTGTTTTTT
cdr3_aa: CASSLATGGPYTGELFF
v_call: TRBV7-9
clone_size: NA
d_call: TRBD2
j_call: TRBJ2-2

cdr3_nt: TGTGCCAGTAGTATTCTGACAGGTTATGAAGCTTTCTTT
cdr3_aa: CASSILTGYEAFF
v_call: TRBV19
clone_size: NA
d_call: NA
j_call: TRBJ1-1

cdr3_nt: TGTGCCAGTATACTCGGAGGCACAGATACGCAGTATTTT
cdr3_aa: CASILGGTDTQYF
v_call: TRBV6-6
clone_size: NA
d_call: NA
j_call: TRBJ2-3

cdr3_nt: TGCGCCAGCAGCTTGGTGGGGGGAGGGCCAGGAGAGACCCAGTACTTC
cdr3_aa: CASSLVGGGPGETQYF
v_call: TRBV5-1
clone_size: NA
d_call: TRBD2
j_call: TRBJ2-5

cdr3_nt: TGTGCCTGGAGGCGGGGTAGCGGGGCGATAGGGGAGACCCAGTACTTC
cdr3_aa: CAWRRGSGAIGETQYF
v_call: TRBV30
clone_size: NA
d_call: TRBD2
j_call: TRBJ2-5

cdr3_nt: TGTGCCAGCAGCTTGGGGGCTAGCAGCACAGATACGCAGTATTTT
cdr3_aa: CASSLGASSTDTQYF
v_call: TRBV5-6
clone_size: NA
d_call: NA
j_call: TRBJ2-3

cdr3_nt: TGTGCCAGCACCCTTTCCTCCAACGCGGGAGGGCGGGTCTTC
cdr3_aa: CASTLSSNAGGRVF
v_call: TRBV28
clone_size: NA
d_call: TRBD2
j_call: TRBJ2-1

cdr3_nt: TGCGCCAGCAGCCAACGACTAGCGACTACCGGGGAGCTGTTTTTT
cdr3_aa: CASSQRLATTGELFF
v_call: TRBV4-3
clone_size: NA
d_call: TRBD2
j_call: TRBJ2-2